This T cell receptor beta chain was identified in a study of T cells in Graves' hyperthyroidism and ophthalmopathy. Authors of the study amplified TCR beta CDR3 regions from RNA transcripts. The TCR CDR3 was amplified in a first-round RT-PCR using the HTBI primer set. MiXCR, applied by TCRdb to the multiplex PCR reads, yields one record per CDR3 protein. Here the sample spans hundreds of thousands of distinct CDR3 sequences, about half being singletons. This CDR3 comprises 14 residues. Germline CDR1 and CDR2: SGHTA and FQGTGA. Remarks on this clonotype: Compared with germline, one end of the junction differs, possibly owing to a read error.

V is TRBV7-3 and J is TRBJ2-5, with D perhaps matching TRBD1 (5 bases). Sequences were obtained from peripheral blood or thyroid tissue (not recorded which). This TCR came from a woman between 18 and 29 years old with Graves' hyperthyroidism. The CDR3 DNA sequence: TGCGCCAGCAGTCGAAAGGGGCTGGAGGAGACCCAGTACTTC. It encodes CASSRKGLEETQYF.